This is a list of T cell receptor beta chains from one sample in a study of cytomegalovirus exposure and HLA in healthy donors. Measured with immunoSEQ multiplex PCR; TCRdb has only the in-frame clones, and not every one. This sample has more than 85,000 clones, with 12% to 15% found just once. Sequencing used PBMCs. The receptors here all came from a female donor in good health and CMV-seronegative. CDR3s include the opening cysteine and the closing phenylalanine or tryptophan. Fields, in order: CDR3 length, J gene, D gene, V gene, clone size, CDR3 protein, CDR3 DNA. The D gene is left open where the match is weak. Clone size is given for some rows only: seen once, a few or many times, or a class if the clone is expanded.

>15|TRBJ2-7|TRBD1|TRBV27|few
CASSLWAGGSYEQYF
TGTGCCAGCAGTTTATGGGCAGGGGGCTCCTACGAGCAGTACTTC
>14|TRBJ2-7|TRBD1|TRBV19|NA
CASSISGTGYEQYF
TGTGCCAGTAGTATTTCCGGGACAGGGTACGAGCAGTACTTC
>16|TRBJ1-1|NA|TRBV30|few
CAWSVGQGRMNTEAFF
TGTGCCTGGAGTGTAGGTCAGGGTAGGATGAACACTGAAGCTTTCTTT
>16|TRBJ2-7|TRBD2|TRBV6-5|few
CASSYSLAGTSYEQYF
TGTGCCAGCAGTTACTCGTTAGCGGGGACCTCCTACGAGCAGTACTTC
>14|TRBJ2-7|TRBD1|TRBV6-5|NA
CASSYGQGVYEQYF
TGTGCCAGCAGTTATGGACAGGGGGTCTACGAGCAGTACTTC
>15|TRBJ1-6|TRBD1|TRBV13|NA
CASSLGRQGWSPLHF
TGTGCCAGCAGCTTAGGGAGACAGGGTTGGTCACCCCTCCACTTT
>18|TRBJ2-7|TRBD2|TRBV4-3|NA
CASSQGIWEAGVSYEQYF
TGCGCCAGCAGCCAAGGAATCTGGGAAGCGGGAGTCTCCTACGAGCAGTACTTC
>16|TRBJ2-2|TRBD1|TRBV25-1|few
CASSAVTGSHTGELFF
TGTGCCAGCAGTGCTGTGACAGGGTCCCACACCGGGGAGCTGTTTTTT
>19|TRBJ2-2|TRBD1|TRBV7-8|few
CASSFPIRGTGEDTGELFF
TGTGCCAGCAGCTTCCCAATCCGGGGGACAGGGGAAGACACCGGGGAGCTGTTTTTT
>16|TRBJ2-4|TRBD2|TRBV6-6|few
CASSYSSGGAKNIQYF
TGTGCCAGCAGTTACTCGAGCGGGGGGGCCAAAAACATTCAGTACTTC
>15|TRBJ1-6|NA|TRBV9|few
CASSPRGRETSPLHF
TGTGCCAGCAGTCCCAGGGGAAGGGAGACTTCACCCCTCCACTTT
>13|TRBJ1-4|NA|TRBV5-6|few
CASRRGINEKLFF
TGTGCCAGCCGGAGGGGAATTAATGAAAAACTGTTTTTT
>14|TRBJ2-5|NA|TRBV4-1|few
CASSLTQGSETQYF
TGCGCCAGCAGCCTCACCCAGGGATCGGAGACCCAGTACTTC
>11|TRBJ2-3|NA|TRBV11-2|NA
CASSSTDTQYF
TGTGCCAGCAGCTCGACAGATACGCAGTATTTT
>13|TRBJ2-3|NA|TRBV2|NA
CASSQREIDTQYF
TGTGCCAGCAGTCAACGGGAGATAGATACGCAGTATTTT
>16|TRBJ2-3|NA|TRBV4-3|NA
CASSQVPDPRRGTQYF
TGCGCCAGCAGCCAAGTCCCCGACCCTCGCCGGGGTACGCAGTATTTT
>17|TRBJ1-3|TRBD1|TRBV9|NA
CASSGNSRDRAGNTIYF
TGTGCCAGCAGCGGCAACAGCCGGGACAGGGCTGGAAACACCATATATTTT
>16|TRBJ1-1|NA|TRBV19|few
CASKPRGKLMGTEAFF
TGTGCCAGTAAACCCCGAGGGAAATTAATGGGAACTGAAGCTTTCTTT
>14|TRBJ1-2|NA|TRBV7-9|few
CASSLATPYEGYTF
TGTGCCAGCAGCTTAGCTACCCCCTATGAGGGCTACACCTTC